This TCR beta chain appears in the sequencing data of a study of CD8 T cells in Susac syndrome. Negative isolation yielded the CD8+ and CD4+ T cells, while FACS enriched the TEMRA cells. Reverse transcription of about 0.45 to 1 ug RNA used random hexamers. A multiplex approach, immunoSEQ multiplex PCR, amplified TCR beta CDR3 across 54 Vbeta and 13 Jbeta. TCRdb used MiXCR to reprocess the immunoSEQ multiplex PCR reads, holding one entry per CDR3 protein. Of about 400,000 distinct CDR3 sequences in the sample, more than 80% were seen once. The V end was cut by 11 bases, the J end by 3 bases, with 11 bases between. The CDR3 runs 11 residues.

The specimen sequenced was CD8+ T cells from PBMCs. This chain joins TRBV12-3 or TRBV12-4 and TRBJ2-7; D may be TRBD1 (6 bases). This sequence originates from a human donor with multiple sclerosis. The DNA of the CDR3 is TGTGCCGTACAGGGTTTCTACGAGCAGTACTTC. Amino acids: CAVQGFYEQYF.